The next 18 T cell receptor beta chains were all read from a single sample in a study of T cell responses to AZD1222 COVID-19 vaccine (dated by TCRdb to 2020 to 2022). The method was the immunoSEQ multiplex PCR assay. The table comes from immuneACCESS by way of TCRdb, which keeps in-frame sequences with V and J called. Part of the clones is missing from these tables; in studies checked, under half for an unresolved V gene and the rest for unknown reasons. For this sample the table gives approximately 140,000 clones, of which more than 90% were detected only once. Roughly 3.3% of the sample is held by the ten biggest clonotypes. Taken with the paper, the label for time point translates to: about 28 days (+/-7) after the second vaccine dose. The sequencing used peripheral blood, collected 28 days after the second AZD1222 dose. The receptor set was obtained from an adult who received the AZD1222 COVID-19 vaccine.

The chain employs TRBV19 and TRBJ1-1, with D possibly being TRBD1 (6 bases). Germline CDR1 and CDR2: LNHDA and SQIVND (reference sequence). V gave up 2 bases and J gave up 1 base, with 8 bases separating them. The CDR3 spans 14 residues. In DNA form, the CDR3 reads TGTGCCAGTAGTATATTACAGGGGAACACTGAAGCTTTCTTT. Its translation is CASSILQGNTEAFF.

The V and J genes are TRBV5-4 and TRBJ1-2, with D possibly TRBD1 on 5 matching bases. Trimming stripped 0 bases from V and 7 bases from J, with 7 bases between. The CDR3 covers 12 residues. Germline CDR1 is SGHNT and CDR2 is YYREEE (reference sequence). The CDR3 nucleotides are TGTGCCAGCAGCTTGGAGGGGATTGGCTACACCTTC. The encoded protein is CASSLEGIGYTF.

The genes are TRBV5-1 and TRBJ2-4; D is perhaps TRBD2 (6 bases). V was clipped by 6 bases and J by 5 bases, with 15 bases between them. This CDR3 is built from 14 residues. Germline-derived CDR1 and CDR2 are SGHRS and YFSETQ. CDR3 protein: CASKAGQPQNIQYF. The DNA of the CDR3 is TGCGCCAGCAAGGCGGGGCAGCCTCAAAACATTCAGTACTTC.

V usage is TRBV24-1 and J usage is TRBJ2-2; TRBD2 might be the D (6 bases). This CDR3 comprises 14 residues. The germline V and J ends were trimmed by 8 bases and 0 bases, with 9 bases remaining between them. CDR1 and CDR2 from the germline V gene are KGHDR and SFDVKD. CDR3 in amino acids: CATIGEANTGELFF. CDR3 bases: TGTGCCACCATAGGGGAGGCGAACACCGGGGAGCTGTTTTTT.

V and J are TRBV23-1 and TRBJ2-1; 10 bases map to TRBD2. TRBV23-1 is recorded as an ORF, its role being uncertain. This CDR3 has 20 residues. J lost 0 bases, V lost 2 bases, and 13 bases had no gene match. This chain's CDR3 is CASSQDVGLAGVISYNEQFF. In DNA, the CDR3 is TGCGCCAGCAGTCAAGACGTAGGGCTAGCGGGAGTCATCTCCTACAATGAGCAGTTCTTC.

The CDR3 nucleotides read TGCAGCGTTAGAACCCGCGGGGGACAGTCAATACGGGAGCTGTTTTTT. Its protein is CSVRTRGGQSIRELFF. The chain combines TRBV29-1 with TRBJ2-2, with D perhaps being TRBD1 or TRBD2 (7 bases each). Deletions cut 5 bases from V and 9 bases from J, with 25 bases between. CDR3 length: 16 residues. The germline gives CDR1 SQVTM, CDR2 ANQGSEA.

This rearrangement joins TRBV7-2 to TRBJ1-5, with a weak D call TRBD1 (5 bases). From germline, CDR1 is SGHTA and CDR2 FQGNSA. The CDR3 covers 12 residues. V gave up 5 bases and J gave up 9 bases, with 11 bases separating them. CDR3 bases: TGTGCCAGCAGCCCCGACAGCCTGCCCCAGCATTTT. This codes for CASSPDSLPQHF. The whole variable domain, filled in from reference TRBV7-2 and TRBJ1-5, reads GAGVSQSPSNKVTEKGKDVELRCDPISGHTALYWYRQSLGQGLEFLIYFQGNSAPDKSGLPSDRFSAERTGGSVSTLTIQRTQQEDSAVYLCASSPDSLPQHFGDGTRLSIL.

This clone was detected many times. The rearrangement joins TRBV4-1 to TRBJ2-7; D perhaps matches TRBD1 (6 bases). This CDR3 comprises 17 residues. In germline, CDR1 is MGHRA, CDR2 YSYEKL. The ends were cut back, 2 bases at V and 6 bases at J, with 23 bases in the middle. The CDR3 bases are TGCGCCAGCAGCCAAAGGCTTTTTGGCAGGGGCCAGGGCGAGCAGTACTTC. This sequence encodes CASSQRLFGRGQGEQYF.

This clone was seen a handful of times. J is TRBJ1-2 and V is TRBV4-1; the D is unclear. Germline values: CDR1 MGHRA, CDR2 YSYEKL. V shed 4 bases and J shed 8 bases, with 17 bases lying between them. There are 14 residues in the CDR3. In nucleotides, the CDR3 is TGCGCCAGCAGCCGGTTTGAGGCAGGAAAAGGCTACACCTTC. The encoded protein is CASSRFEAGKGYTF.

The chain joins TRBV5-5 to TRBJ1-5, with 7 bases that match TRBD1. Germline-derived CDR1 and CDR2 are SGHKS and YYEKEE (reference sequence). The trim removed 2 bases at V and 2 bases at J, leaving 4 bases unmatched. This CDR3 comprises 15 residues. This CDR3 reads CASSFLDRGNQPQHF. CDR3 bases: TGTGCCAGCAGCTTTCTTGACAGGGGCAATCAGCCCCAGCATTTT.

The chain links TRBV7-2 to TRBJ1-2; 7 bases line up with TRBD1. V shed 1 base and J 1 base; nucleotides not matched to a gene: 0. In germline, CDR1 is SGHTA, CDR2 FQGNSA. The CDR3 spans 14 residues. CDR3 region: CASSLGQGNYGYTF. Written as DNA, the CDR3 is TGTGCCAGCAGCTTAGGACAGGGTAACTATGGCTACACCTTC.

The genes are TRBV5-1 and TRBJ2-3; no definite D call. The germline gives CDR1 SGHRS, CDR2 YFSETQ. The V end lost 0 bases, the J end lost 2 bases, and 7 bases lay between the germline ends. This CDR3 contains 14 residues. The CDR3 DNA sequence: TGCGCCAGCAGCTTGGGCAGGACCACAGATACGCAGTATTTT. Residues: CASSLGRTTDTQYF.

The V gene is TRBV30, the J gene TRBJ2-7; TRBD2 agrees at 10 bases. The CDR3 loop spans 14 amino acids. Germline CDR1 reads GTSNPN; CDR2 reads SVGIG (reference sequence). CDR3 sequence (DNA): TGTGCTAGCAGTCCACTAGCGGGATTGTCCGAGCAGTACTTC. Its translation is CASSPLAGLSEQYF.

The chain links TRBV7-2 to TRBJ2-3; 13 bases are shared with TRBD2. Germline values: CDR1 SGHTA, CDR2 FQGNSA. Trimming cost V 2 bases and J 6 bases; bases outside gene matches: 8. The CDR3 has 17 residues. The CDR3 is CASSLFKLAGGRDTQYF. CDR3 DNA sequence: TGTGCCAGCAGCTTATTCAAACTAGCGGGAGGGCGCGATACGCAGTATTTT.

The chain combines TRBV10-2 with TRBJ2-7, with D maybe TRBD2 (6 bases). This CDR3 region has 14 residues. Germline V gives CDR1 WSHSY, CDR2 SAAADI. Between the trimmed V and J ends, which lost 4 bases and 2 bases, there was a span of 12 bases. The CDR3 nucleotides read TGCGCCAGCAGTGGAGGTAGCGGTCCCTACGAGCAGTACTTC. It translates to CASSGGSGPYEQYF.

The genes are TRBV4-2 and TRBJ2-2; D not resolved. The CDR3 runs 14 residues. Trimming cost V 2 bases and J 10 bases, with 14 bases left between them. Germline lookup yields CDR1 LGHNA and CDR2 YNFKEQ. The CDR3 DNA reads as TGTGCCAGCAGCCAACCCCTGGACCGGGCGGAGCTGTTTTTT. This gives the protein CASSQPLDRAELFF.

V gene TRBV7-2 combines with J gene TRBJ2-5, with D tentatively TRBD1 or TRBD2 (7 bases each). The V end was cut by 11 bases, the J end by 0 bases, with 19 bases between. CDR1 is SGHTA and CDR2 is FQGNSA in the germline V gene. The CDR3 loop spans 15 amino acids. CDR3 sequence (DNA): TGTACCGGGACAGCCCTGGGGGGGTACCAAGAGACCCAGTACTTC. Its translation is CTGTALGGYQETQYF.

The chain links TRBV4-2 to TRBJ1-3; D call uncertain. Germline V gene lookup returns CDR1 LGHNA and CDR2 YNFKEQ. With 0 bases removed from V and 4 bases from J, the gap between germline ends came to 10 bases. The CDR3 consists of 15 residues. CDR3 DNA sequence: TGTGCCAGCAGCCAAGACAGAGTCTCCGGAAACACCATATATTTT. It specifies CASSQDRVSGNTIYF.